Listed below are T cell receptor beta chains from one sample, sequenced in a study of blood T cell repertoires in COVID-19. The protocol was immunoSEQ multiplex PCR, while the TCRdb copy is restricted to in-frame clones and leaves out a portion. The sample holds roughly 240,000 clones, 87% seen once. The source material was PBMCs or T cells enriched from blood (not recorded which). All receptors derive from a woman in her 30s with acute COVID-19. CDR3s include the opening cysteine and the closing phenylalanine or tryptophan.

V	J	CDR3
TRBV18	TRBJ1-5	CASSPAGYRSQPQHF
TRBV6-5	TRBJ1-4	CASTSLRGDEKLFF
TRBV11-1	TRBJ2-1	CASSPRQGGLDNEQFF
TRBV19	TRBJ1-1	CASSITVNTEAFF
TRBV14	TRBJ1-1	CASSQPDRGNTEAFF
TRBV30	TRBJ1-6	CAWSRRGAAYNSPLHF
TRBV5-6	TRBJ1-4	CASTKQGYNEKLFF
TRBV19	TRBJ2-2	CASTRQGRTGELFF
TRBV5-8	TRBJ2-5	CASSFGGIGTQYF
TRBV19	TRBJ2-1	CASSIEPTSYNEQFF
TRBV6-5	TRBJ2-1	CASSNRVGEQFF
TRBV5-1	TRBJ1-5	CASSAGQGVNQPQHF
TRBV19	TRBJ1-5	CASSIGPGVGQPQHF
TRBV18	TRBJ1-1	CASSPLSDTEAFF
TRBV28	TRBJ2-5	CASNFGTTETQYF
TRBV10-1	TRBJ2-5	CASSESGTGGVKTQYF
TRBV19	TRBJ1-5	CATRGRGLGNQPQHF
TRBV5-1	TRBJ2-3	CASSLDTTDTQYF
TRBV11-2	TRBJ2-1	CASSLTAGLAGAGYEQFF
TRBV2	TRBJ2-2	CASLGARGVGGELFF
TRBV2	TRBJ2-7	CASRDSYYEQYF
TRBV7-6	TRBJ2-2	CASSTGPPTGELFF
TRBV24-1	TRBJ1-5	CATSDAGAGQPQHF
TRBV10-1	TRBJ1-1	CASSKLRGSAEAFF
TRBV4-1	TRBJ2-7	CASSQGGQSYEQYF
TRBV20-1	TRBJ2-6	CSASAGGTSGANVLTF
TRBV19	TRBJ1-5	CASSIEGVTQHF
TRBV2	TRBJ2-2	CASSAIQFTGELFF
TRBV7-2	TRBJ2-3	CASSSSGLSTDTQYF
TRBV19	TRBJ2-1	CASSTWGGTYNEQFF
TRBV6-1	TRBJ1-2	CASSERQVISPLTF
TRBV11-2	TRBJ1-6	CASSFRGTGVDYNSPLHF
TRBV28	TRBJ1-1	CASSQGGLVGLNTEAFF
TRBV14	TRBJ2-7	CASSQGSNNEQYF
TRBV10-1	TRBJ1-1	CASSGNSGNTEAFF
TRBV10-2	TRBJ1-4	CASSEIEATNEKLFF
TRBV5-8	TRBJ2-7	CASSLAVATSGISDTYEQYF